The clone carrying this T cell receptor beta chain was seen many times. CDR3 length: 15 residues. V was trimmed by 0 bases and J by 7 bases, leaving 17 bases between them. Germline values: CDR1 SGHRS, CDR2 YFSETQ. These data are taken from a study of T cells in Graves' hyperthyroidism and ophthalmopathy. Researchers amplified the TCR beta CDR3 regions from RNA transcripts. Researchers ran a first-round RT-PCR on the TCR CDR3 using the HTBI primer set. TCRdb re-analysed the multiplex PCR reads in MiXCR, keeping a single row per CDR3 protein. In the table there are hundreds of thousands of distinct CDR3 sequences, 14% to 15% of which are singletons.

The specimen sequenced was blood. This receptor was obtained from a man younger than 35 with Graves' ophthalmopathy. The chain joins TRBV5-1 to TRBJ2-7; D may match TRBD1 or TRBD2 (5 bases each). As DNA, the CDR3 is TGCGCCAGCAGCTTGGGGACTGGCCTGGGGCGGGAGCAGTACTTC. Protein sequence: CASSLGTGLGREQYF. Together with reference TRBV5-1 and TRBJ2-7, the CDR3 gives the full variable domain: KAGVTQTPRYLIKTRGQQVTLSCSPISGHRSVSWYQQTPGQGLQFLFEYFSETQRNKGNFPGRFSGRQFSNSRSEMNVSTLELGDSALYLCASSLGTGLGREQYFGPGTRLTVT.